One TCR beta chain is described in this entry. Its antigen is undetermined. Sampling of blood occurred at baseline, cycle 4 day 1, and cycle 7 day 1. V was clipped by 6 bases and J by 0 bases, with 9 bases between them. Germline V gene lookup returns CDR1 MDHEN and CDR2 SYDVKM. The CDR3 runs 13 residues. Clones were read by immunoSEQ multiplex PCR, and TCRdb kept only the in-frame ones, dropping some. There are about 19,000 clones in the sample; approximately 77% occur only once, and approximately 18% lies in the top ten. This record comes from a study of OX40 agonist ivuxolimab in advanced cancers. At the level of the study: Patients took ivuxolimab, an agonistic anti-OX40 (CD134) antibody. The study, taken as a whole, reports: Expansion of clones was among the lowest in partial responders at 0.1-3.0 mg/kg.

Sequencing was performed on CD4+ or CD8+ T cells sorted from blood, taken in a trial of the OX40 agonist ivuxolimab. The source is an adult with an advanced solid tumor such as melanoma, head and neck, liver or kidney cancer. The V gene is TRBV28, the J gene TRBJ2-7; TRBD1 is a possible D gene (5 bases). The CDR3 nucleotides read TGTGCCAGCAGATACAGGCCCTCCTACGAGCAGTACTTC. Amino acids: CASRYRPSYEQYF.